This T cell receptor (beta chain) stems from a study of T cells in narcolepsy. Study-wide background: Enrolled donors included narcolepsy type 1 or type 2 patients and healthy controls. Study-wide points: In some patient and control memory CD4+ samples, autoreactive clones were absent. Autoreactive HCRT-specific and TRIB2-specific clonotypes were marked in same-patient CSF-versus-blood CD4+ comparisons. Healthy controls reportedly lacked the autoreactive clonotypes serially found in patients' blood.

Only in-frame clones appear in the TCRdb table, and some are missing; sequencing was by immunoSEQ multiplex PCR. This sample has tens of thousands of clones, with around 83% found just once. Trimming removed 5 bases from V and 5 bases from J, with 7 bases in between. The CDR3 loop spans 12 amino acids. Germline V gene sequence: CDR1 MNHNY, CDR2 SVGAGI (reference sequence). Turning to this clone: What it binds is not known.

This TCR was sampled from a human donor with narcolepsy. The source material was CD45RA- memory CD4+ T cells from PBMCs. The rearrangement links TRBV6-6 to TRBJ1-5; possibly TRBD1 for D (5 bases). In DNA, the CDR3 is TGTGCCAGCAGTCTAGGGGATCAGCCCCAGCATTTT. Amino acid sequence: CASSLGDQPQHF.